Sequencing of this T cell receptor (beta chain) was carried out in a study of T cell responses to AZD1222 COVID-19 vaccine. Background on the study: Whether given at about 4 or about 12 weeks, second doses were pooled. Study-wide findings and caveats: Along spike, vaccine-associated CD4 TCRs were found throughout, with dominance at 160-218 and 743-854.

Sequencing used immunoSEQ multiplex PCR; TCRdb keeps in-frame clones, though not all of them. The repertoire consists of 200,000 or so clones, with 80% to 95% occurring once and the leading ten covering 8% to 13%. Deletions cut 4 bases from V and 7 bases from J, with 8 bases between. This CDR3 has 12 amino acids. Germline values: CDR1 SGHNT, CDR2 YYREEE (reference sequence). Concerning this clone: The antigen is not known.

The source is an adult in good health. This rearrangement joins TRBV5-4 to TRBJ1-4; maybe TRBD1 (5 bases). Material: peripheral blood, obtained on day 0 of AZD1222 vaccination. The CDR3 reads CASSIDSEKLFF. The CDR3 coding sequence is TGTGCCAGCAGCATTGACAGTGAAAAACTGTTTTTT.